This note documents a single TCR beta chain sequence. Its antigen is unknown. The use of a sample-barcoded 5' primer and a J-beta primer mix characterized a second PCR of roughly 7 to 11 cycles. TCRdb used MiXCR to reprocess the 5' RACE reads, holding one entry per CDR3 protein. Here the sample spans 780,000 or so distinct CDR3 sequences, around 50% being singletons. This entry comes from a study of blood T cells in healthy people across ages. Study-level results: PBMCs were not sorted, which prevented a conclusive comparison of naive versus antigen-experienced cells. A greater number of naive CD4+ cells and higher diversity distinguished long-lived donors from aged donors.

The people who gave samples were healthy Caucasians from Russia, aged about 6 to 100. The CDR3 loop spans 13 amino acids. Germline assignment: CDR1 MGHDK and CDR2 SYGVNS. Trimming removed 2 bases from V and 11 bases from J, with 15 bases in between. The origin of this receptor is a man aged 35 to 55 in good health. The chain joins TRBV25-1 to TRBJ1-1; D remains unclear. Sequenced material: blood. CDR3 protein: CASSEGALAIAFF. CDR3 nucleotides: TGTGCCAGCAGTGAAGGAGCCTTAGCTATTGCTTTCTTT.